This TCR beta chain comes out of a study of cytomegalovirus exposure and HLA in healthy donors. Broader study findings: Segments of the TCR beta V type were, in most cases, productive about 87% or about 30% of the time in an earlier analysis. Highest at DRB1 and lowest at HLA-C, TCR association rates differed among HLA loci in a later analysis. The investigators catalogued 150 or so TCR beta chains as cytomegalovirus-associated.

This clone was seen just once. No antigen is known for it. This CDR3 has 15 residues. Germline V lookup: CDR1 MNHNS, CDR2 SASEGT. The J segment lost 11 bases and the V segment lost 5 bases, leaving 17 bases of the junction unmatched. The primer mix had 60 Vbeta and 13 Jbeta primers. Produced via immunoSEQ multiplex PCR; TCRdb's table is partial and in-frame only. The sample has 140,000 to 150,000 clones, 78% seen once; the top ten hold less than 3%. The V and J genes are TRBV6-1 and TRBJ1-1, with 7 nucleotides matching TRBD1. The sequence came from a female donor in good health and CMV-seronegative. Sequenced: PBMCs. The CDR3 spells CASSKTRDSPLGAFF. The DNA for the CDR3 is TGTGCCAGCAGTAAAACACGGGACAGTCCCTTGGGGGCTTTCTTT.